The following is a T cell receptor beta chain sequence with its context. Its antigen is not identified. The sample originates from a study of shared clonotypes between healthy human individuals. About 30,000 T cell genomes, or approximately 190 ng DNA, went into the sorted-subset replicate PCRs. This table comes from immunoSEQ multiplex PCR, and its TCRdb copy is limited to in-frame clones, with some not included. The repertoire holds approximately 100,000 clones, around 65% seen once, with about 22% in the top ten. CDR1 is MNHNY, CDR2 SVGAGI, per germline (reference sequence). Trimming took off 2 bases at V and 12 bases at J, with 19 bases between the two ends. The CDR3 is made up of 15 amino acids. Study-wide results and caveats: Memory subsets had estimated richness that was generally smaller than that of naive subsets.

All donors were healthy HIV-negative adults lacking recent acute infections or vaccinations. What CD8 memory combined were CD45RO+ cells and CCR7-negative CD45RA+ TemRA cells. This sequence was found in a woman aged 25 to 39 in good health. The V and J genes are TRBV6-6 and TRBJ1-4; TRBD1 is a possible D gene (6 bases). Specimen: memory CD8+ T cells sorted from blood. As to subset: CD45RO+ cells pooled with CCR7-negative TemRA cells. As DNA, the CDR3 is TGTGCCAGCAGTTACGCCAGACCAAATGGGGGCCAACTGTTTTTT. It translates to CASSYARPNGGQLFF.